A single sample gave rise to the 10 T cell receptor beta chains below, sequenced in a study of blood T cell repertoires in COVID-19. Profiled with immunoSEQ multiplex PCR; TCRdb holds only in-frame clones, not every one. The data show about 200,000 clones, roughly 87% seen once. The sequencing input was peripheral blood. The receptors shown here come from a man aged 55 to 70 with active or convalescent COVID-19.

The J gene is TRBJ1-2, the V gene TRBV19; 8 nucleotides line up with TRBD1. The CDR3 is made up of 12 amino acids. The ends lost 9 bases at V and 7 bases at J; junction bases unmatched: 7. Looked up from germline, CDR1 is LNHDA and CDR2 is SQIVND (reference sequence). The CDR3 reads CASSDRGGGYTF. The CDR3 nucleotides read TGTGCCAGCAGCGACAGGGGCGGTGGCTACACCTTC.

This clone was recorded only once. The CDR3 bases are TGTGCCAGCAGCCCGCTCGGACAGGCAGCAGATACGCAGTATTTT. Translation: CASSPLGQAADTQYF. The chain is built from TRBV7-3 and TRBJ2-3, with TRBD1 matching 7 bases. The CDR3 extends over 15 amino acids. Germline CDR1 SGHTA, CDR2 FQGTGA. The trim removed 5 bases at V and 4 bases at J, leaving 9 bases unmatched.

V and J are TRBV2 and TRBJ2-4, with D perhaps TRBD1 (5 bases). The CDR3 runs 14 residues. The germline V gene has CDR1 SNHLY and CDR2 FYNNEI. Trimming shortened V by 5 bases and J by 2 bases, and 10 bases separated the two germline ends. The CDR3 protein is CASSPREPKNIQYF. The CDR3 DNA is TGTGCCAGCAGTCCCAGGGAACCCAAAAACATTCAGTACTTC.

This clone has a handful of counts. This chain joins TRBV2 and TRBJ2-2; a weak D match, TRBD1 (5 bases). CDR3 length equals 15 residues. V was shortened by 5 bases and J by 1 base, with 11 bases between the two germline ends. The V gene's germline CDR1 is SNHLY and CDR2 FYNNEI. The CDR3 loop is CASSPNRKNTGELFF. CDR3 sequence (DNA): TGTGCCAGCAGTCCAAACAGGAAGAACACCGGGGAGCTGTTTTTT.

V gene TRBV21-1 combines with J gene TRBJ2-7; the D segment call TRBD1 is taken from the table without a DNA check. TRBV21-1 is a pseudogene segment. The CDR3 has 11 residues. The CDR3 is CASIRFRDRGF. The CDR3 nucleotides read TGTGCCAGCATCCGATTCCGGGACAGAGGCTTC.

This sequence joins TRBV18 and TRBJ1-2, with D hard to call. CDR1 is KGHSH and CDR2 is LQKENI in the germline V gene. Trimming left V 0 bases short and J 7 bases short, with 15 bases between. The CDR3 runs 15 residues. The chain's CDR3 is CASSPPIAEAVGYTF. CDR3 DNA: TGTGCCAGCTCACCACCAATAGCAGAGGCCGTTGGCTACACCTTC.

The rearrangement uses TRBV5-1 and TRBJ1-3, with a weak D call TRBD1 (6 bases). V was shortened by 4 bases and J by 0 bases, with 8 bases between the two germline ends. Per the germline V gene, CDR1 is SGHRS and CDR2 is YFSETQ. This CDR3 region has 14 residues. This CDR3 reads CASSRTVSGNTIYF. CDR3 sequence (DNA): TGCGCCAGCAGCCGGACAGTCTCTGGAAACACCATATATTTT.

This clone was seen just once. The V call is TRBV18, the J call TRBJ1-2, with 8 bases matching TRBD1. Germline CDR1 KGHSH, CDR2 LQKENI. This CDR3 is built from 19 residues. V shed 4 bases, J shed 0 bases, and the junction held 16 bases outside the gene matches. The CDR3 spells CASSQRPGQALQANYGYTF. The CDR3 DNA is TGTGCCAGCTCACAGCGACCGGGACAGGCCCTTCAAGCTAACTATGGCTACACCTTC.

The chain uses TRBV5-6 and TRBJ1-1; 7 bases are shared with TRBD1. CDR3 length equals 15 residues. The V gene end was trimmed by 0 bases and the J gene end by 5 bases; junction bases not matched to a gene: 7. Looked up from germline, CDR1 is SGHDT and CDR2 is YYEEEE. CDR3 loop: CASSLAKTGTTEAFF. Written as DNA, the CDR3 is TGTGCCAGCAGCTTGGCCAAGACAGGGACGACTGAAGCTTTCTTT.

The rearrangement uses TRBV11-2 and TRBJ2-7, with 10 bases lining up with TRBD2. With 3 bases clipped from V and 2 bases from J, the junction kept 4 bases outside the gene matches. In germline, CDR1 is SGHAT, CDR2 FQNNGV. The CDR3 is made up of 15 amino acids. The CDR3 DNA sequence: TGTGCCAGCAGCTTTCTAGCGGGGGTCGCCTACGAGCAGTACTTC. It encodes CASSFLAGVAYEQYF.